Reported below is one T cell receptor beta chain. The target antigen is unknown. The data belong to a study of regulatory T cells in long-lasting Graves disease. Overall study: Persistence in Graves' disease required over 5 years of antithyroid drugs plus positive TSH receptor antibodies. The study's findings and limits: Relative to new patients (roughly 970), persistent patients exhibited greater sharing of public clonotypes (more than 2,500). Preferential use of TRBV28, TRBJ1-2 and TRBJ2-5 was seen in persistent disease.

Time point in this sample: persistent/refractory GD, antithyroid drugs over 5 years with positive TRAb. Preparation of the TCR library used RNA extracted from PBMCs. Diagnosing Graves' disease relied on the American Thyroid Association guidelines. CDR3 regions were amplified by Arm-PCR using iRepertoire HTBI primers to build TCR beta libraries. TCRdb processed the multiplex PCR reads anew with MiXCR; each CDR3 protein has one entry. The sample lists 360,000 or so distinct CDR3 sequences, around 23% occurring once. V was cut by 1 base and J by 7 bases, with 14 bases left in between. The CDR3 totals 15 residues. Per the germline V gene, CDR1 is SGHTA and CDR2 is FQGTGA.

This rearrangement joins TRBV7-3 to TRBJ2-1; D may be TRBD1 or TRBD2 (5 bases each). The TCR originated in a woman aged 35 to 49 with Graves disease. The sequencing used peripheral blood mononuclear cells (PBMCs), collected when the disease was refractory, from a patient treated with antithyroid drugs. DNA for the CDR3: TGTGCCAGCAGCTTAAGGGGGTCCGATTTGAATGAGCAGTTCTTC. Protein sequence: CASSLRGSDLNEQFF.